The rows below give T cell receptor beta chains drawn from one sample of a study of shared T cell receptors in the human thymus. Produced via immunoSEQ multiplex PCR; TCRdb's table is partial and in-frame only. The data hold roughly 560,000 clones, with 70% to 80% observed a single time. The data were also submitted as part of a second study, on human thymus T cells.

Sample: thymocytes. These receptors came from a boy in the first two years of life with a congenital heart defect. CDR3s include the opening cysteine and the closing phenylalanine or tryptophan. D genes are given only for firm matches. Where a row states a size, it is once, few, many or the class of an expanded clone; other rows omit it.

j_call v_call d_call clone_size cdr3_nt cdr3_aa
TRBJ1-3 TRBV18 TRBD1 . TGTGCCAGCTCACCTCCTCCAGGGGGCAACACCATATATTTT CASSPPPGGNTIYF
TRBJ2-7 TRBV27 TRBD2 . TGTGCCAGCAGTCACTCCAATCCACTAGCGGGAGGGGTATACGAGCAGTACTTC CASSHSNPLAGGVYEQYF
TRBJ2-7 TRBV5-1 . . TGCGCCAGCAGCTTAATAGCGGTCCCCGGGGAGCAGTACTTC CASSLIAVPGEQYF
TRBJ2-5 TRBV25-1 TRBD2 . TGTGCCAGCAGTGTAACCCAGAACGGGGGGGAGACCCAGTACTTC CASSVTQNGGETQYF
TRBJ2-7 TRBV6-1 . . TGTGCCAGCAGTGAAGCGCCGGGGGACGAGCAGTACTTC CASSEAPGDEQYF
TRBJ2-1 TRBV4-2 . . TGTGCCAGCAGCCAAGATTGGGAGCGGGATGAGCAGTTCTTC CASSQDWERDEQFF
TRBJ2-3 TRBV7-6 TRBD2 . TGTGCCAGCAGCCCCCGGGGGTGGGAGGGCCGGGAAGATACGCAGTATTTT CASSPRGWEGREDTQYF
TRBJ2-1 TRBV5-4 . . TGTGCCAGCAGCTTGGACCCTAGCTCCTACAATGAGCAGTTCTTC CASSLDPSSYNEQFF
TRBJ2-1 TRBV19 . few TGTGCCAGTAGTCGAGGCAGGGGAGGGGTCGAGCAGTTCTTC CASSRGRGGVEQFF
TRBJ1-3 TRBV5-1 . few TGCGCCAGCAGCTTGACCGGGGAAAACACCATATATTTT CASSLTGENTIYF
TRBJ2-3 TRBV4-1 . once TGCGCCAGCAGCCAGAGTGGGCCTAGGGGCCCAGATACGCAGTATTTT CASSQSGPRGPDTQYF
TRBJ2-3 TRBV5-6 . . TGTGCCAGCAACAGGGGGGGAGGGCCTTCAGATACGCAGTATTTT CASNRGGGPSDTQYF
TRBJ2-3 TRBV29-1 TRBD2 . TGCAGCGTTTTTAGCGGGAGGGCCCCAGATACGCAGTATTTT CSVFSGRAPDTQYF
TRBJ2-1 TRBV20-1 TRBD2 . TGCAGTGCCCTGGGGGGGGACTCTGCGTTCTTC CSALGGDSAFF
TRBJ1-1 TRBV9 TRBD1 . TGTGCCAGCAGCGTAGACCCTAGGACAGGGCAGAACACTGAAGCTTTCTTT CASSVDPRTGQNTEAFF
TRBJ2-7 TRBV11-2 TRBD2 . TGTGCCAGCAGCTTAGGGACTAGCGGCTCCTACGAGCAGTACTTC CASSLGTSGSYEQYF
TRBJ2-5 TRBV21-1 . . TGTGCCAGCAGCAATGGGCAGGGTCAAGAGACCCAGTACTTC CASSNGQGQETQYF
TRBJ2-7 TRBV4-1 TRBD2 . TGCGCCAGCAGCCAAGATTTTCCGGGACTAGAGACCTACGAGCAGTACTTC CASSQDFPGLETYEQYF
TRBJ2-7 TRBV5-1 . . TGCGCCAGCAGCTTGGTTCCGGACTACTACGAGCAGTACTTC CASSLVPDYYEQYF
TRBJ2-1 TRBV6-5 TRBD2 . TGTGCCACCACCGGTACGACTAGCGGAGACAATGAGCAGTTCTTC CATTGTTSGDNEQFF
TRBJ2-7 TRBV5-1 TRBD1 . TGCGCCAGCAGCCTTGATACGGACAGGGGAGGGCGCGAGCAGTACTTC CASSLDTDRGGREQYF
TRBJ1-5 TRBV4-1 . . TGCGCCAGCAGCCAAGATCTGGGCTCGGCAGGGGGCAATCAGCCCCAGCATTTT CASSQDLGSAGGNQPQHF
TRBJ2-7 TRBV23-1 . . TGCGCCAGCAGTCCGTCGTGCCGGGGGGCCTTCCCCTCTTACTACGAGCAGTACTTC CASSPSCRGAFPSYYEQYF
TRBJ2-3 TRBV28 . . TGTGCCAGCTCGGACGGAGAGGGATCGGGAGATACGCAGTATTTT CASSDGEGSGDTQYF
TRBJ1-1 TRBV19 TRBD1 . TGTGCCAGTAGTATGGGCGGGACAGGTGGTACTGAAGCTTTCTTT CASSMGGTGGTEAFF
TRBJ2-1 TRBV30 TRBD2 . TGTGCCTGGAGTTTGGGGCTAGCGGCCTACAATGAGCAGTTCTTC CAWSLGLAAYNEQFF
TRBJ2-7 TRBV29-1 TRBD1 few TGCAGCGTTGGTTGGACAGGGGTCTACGAGCAGTACTTC CSVGWTGVYEQYF
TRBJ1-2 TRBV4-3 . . TGCGCCAGCAGCCAAGGGATGGGGGCCGGCTACACCTTC CASSQGMGAGYTF
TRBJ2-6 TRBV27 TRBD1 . TGTGCCAGCAGTTTATCTTCCTCCTCGGGACAGGTTCTTCGGGGGGCCAACGTCCTGACTTTC CASSLSSSSGQVLRGANVLTF
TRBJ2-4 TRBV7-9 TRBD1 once TGTGCCAGCAGCCCAGGGGGTAACATTCAGTACTTC CASSPGGNIQYF
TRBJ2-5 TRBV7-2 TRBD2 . TGTGCCAGCAGCTTAGTATTGACAGCGGGAGTGGGGGAGACCCAGTACTTC CASSLVLTAGVGETQYF
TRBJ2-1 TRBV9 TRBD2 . TGTGCCAGCAGCGTAGCGGGGGGGAGTAATGAGCAGTTCTTC CASSVAGGSNEQFF
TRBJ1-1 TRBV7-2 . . TGTGCCAGCGGACAAATGAACACTGAAGCTTTCTTT CASGQMNTEAFF
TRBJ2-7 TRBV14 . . TGTGCCAGCAGTGTATCCGACGAGCAGTACTTC CASSVSDEQYF